This entry lists 9 T cell receptor beta chains sequenced from one sample in a study of blood T cells in healthy people across ages. Next came a second PCR, run for roughly 6 to 11 cycles, which used a sample-barcoded 5' primer along with a J-beta primer mix. TCRdb reprocessed the 5' RACE reads via MiXCR and lists one record per CDR3 protein. The sample consists of 1 million or so distinct CDR3 sequences, over 35% of them appearing once. The specimen sequenced was blood. Receptor source: a woman in her fifties or sixties in good health.

This clonotype was observed a few times. The chain carries TRBV28 and TRBJ2-5, with D possibly called TRBD1 or TRBD2 (5 bases each). The CDR3 totals 14 residues. The germline gives CDR1 MDHEN, CDR2 SYDVKM. Trimming cost V 5 bases and J 1 base, with 11 bases left between them. CDR3 region: CASSPPGTQETQYF. As DNA, the CDR3 is TGTGCCAGCAGTCCACCGGGGACCCAAGAGACCCAGTACTTC.

The chain employs TRBV12-3 or TRBV12-4 and TRBJ2-7, with TRBD1 identical over 11 bases. The CDR3 is made up of 15 amino acids. V lost 6 bases, J lost 0 bases, and 4 bases stayed unmatched. The CDR3: CASSQDRGPSYEQYF. The CDR3 nucleotides are TGTGCCAGCAGCCAGGACAGGGGGCCCTCCTACGAGCAGTACTTC.

About this clonotype itself: A junction boundary mismatches the germline segment, possibly from a read error. V gene TRBV9 combines with J gene TRBJ2-1, with 9 bases identical to TRBD1. The germline CDR1 and CDR2 sequences are SGDLS and YYNGEE. This CDR3 region has 17 residues. CDR3 loop: CASSDVGGTGYRNERFF. The CDR3, as DNA: TGTGCCAGCAGCGATGTGGGGGGGACAGGGTATCGGAATGAGCGGTTCTTC.

This rearrangement joins TRBV20-1 to TRBJ2-7; 8 bases map to TRBD1. Germline V gene sequence: CDR1 DFQATT, CDR2 SNEGSKA (reference sequence). V was clipped by 5 bases and J by 0 bases; unmatched bases: 9. The CDR3 has 15 residues. CDR3 residues: CSASAPDRGSYEQYF. CDR3 bases: TGCAGTGCTTCCGCTCCCGACAGGGGCTCCTACGAGCAGTACTTC.

This clonotype has just one count. The gene calls are TRBV7-9 and TRBJ2-5; D might be TRBD1 or TRBD2, each matching 5 bases. This CDR3 has 13 residues. V was pared by 1 base and J by 5 bases, with 8 bases between. Germline-derived CDR1 and CDR2 are SEHNR and FQNEAQ (reference sequence). In DNA form, the CDR3 reads TGTGCCAGCAGCTTAGTAGAGGGGGAGACCCAGTACTTC. It yields the protein CASSLVEGETQYF.

This clonotype was detected once. V is TRBV20-1 and J is TRBJ2-4; 7 bases agree with TRBD1. The closer fit of TRBJ2-7 to the DNA end suggests the J call may be wrong. The V gene's germline CDR1 is DFQATT and CDR2 SNEGSKA (reference sequence). The CDR3 is 15 residues long. This chain's CDR3 is CSARDWGQLTYEQYF. For the CDR3, the DNA is TGCAGTGCTAGAGATTGGGGACAGTTAACCTACGAGCAGTACTTC.

For this clonotype: Just one base apart from a much larger clone, this may be a read error. The chain joins TRBV7-6 to TRBJ2-1; 12 bases are a match to TRBD2. Unmatched junction bases numbered 5, after V lost 1 base and J lost 7 bases. CDR1 SGHVS and CDR2 FNYEAQ come from the germline V gene. The CDR3 sequence is 16 residues long. CDR3 sequence: CASSLGAGTSGNEQFF. The CDR3 region has the DNA TGTGCCAGCAGCTTAGGGGCCGGGACTAGCGGGAATGAGCAGTTCTTC.

This chain uses TRBV7-9 with TRBJ1-4; D remains unclear. This CDR3 has 15 residues. Per the germline V gene, CDR1 is SEHNR and CDR2 is FQNEAQ (reference sequence). Trimming pared 1 base from V and 8 bases from J, leaving 14 bases between. The CDR3 protein is CASSLGFQDGEKLFF. In DNA, the CDR3 is TGTGCCAGCAGCTTAGGTTTTCAGGATGGGGAAAAACTGTTTTTT.

This chain connects TRBV19 to TRBJ2-3, with D unresolved. Trimming pared 1 base from V and 6 bases from J, leaving 2 bases between. Germline CDR1 is LNHDA and CDR2 is SQIVND (reference sequence). The CDR3 sequence is 11 residues long. The chain's CDR3 is CASSIVDTQYF. The CDR3 DNA follows: TGTGCCAGTAGTATAGTGGATACGCAGTATTTT. The whole variable domain, filled in from reference TRBV19 and TRBJ2-3, reads DGGITQSPKYLFRKEGQNVTLSCEQNLNHDAMYWYRQDPGQGLRLIYYSQIVNDFQKGDIAEGYSVSREKKESFPLTVTSAQKNPTAFYLCASSIVDTQYFGPGTRLTVL.